Reported below is one T cell receptor (beta chain). There are 12 residues in the CDR3. Trimming pared 6 bases from V and 7 bases from J, leaving 9 bases between. Germline loops: CDR1 MNHEY, CDR2 SVGEGT. TCRdb ran MiXCR on the 5' RACE reads and lists one entry per CDR3 protein. The sample has fewer than 500,000 distinct CDR3 sequences, approximately 19% seen once. This sample was taken from a study of T cells after yellow fever vaccination. V usage is TRBV6-2 or TRBV6-3 and J usage is TRBJ2-2; D is uncertain. The sequence came from a man between 18 and 29 years old who received the YFV17D yellow fever vaccine. The specimen comprised PBMCs, sampled before the yellow fever booster vaccination. CDR3 bases: TGTGCCAGCAGACAGCCCGTCGGGGAGCTGTTTTTT. Its translation is CASRQPVGELFF.